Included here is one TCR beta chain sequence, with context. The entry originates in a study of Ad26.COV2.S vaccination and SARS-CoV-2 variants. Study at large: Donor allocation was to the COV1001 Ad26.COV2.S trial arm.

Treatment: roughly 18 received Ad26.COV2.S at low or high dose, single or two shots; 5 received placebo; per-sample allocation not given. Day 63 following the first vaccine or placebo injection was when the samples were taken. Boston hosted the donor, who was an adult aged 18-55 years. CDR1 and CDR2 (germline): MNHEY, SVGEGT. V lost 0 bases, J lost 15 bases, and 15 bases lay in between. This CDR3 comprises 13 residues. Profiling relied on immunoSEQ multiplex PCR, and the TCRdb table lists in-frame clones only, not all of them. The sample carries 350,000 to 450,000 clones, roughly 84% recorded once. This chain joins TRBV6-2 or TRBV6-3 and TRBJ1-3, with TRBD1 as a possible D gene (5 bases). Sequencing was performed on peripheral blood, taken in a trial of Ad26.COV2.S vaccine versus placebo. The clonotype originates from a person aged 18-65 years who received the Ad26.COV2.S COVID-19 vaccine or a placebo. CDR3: CASSYSFPGRGYF. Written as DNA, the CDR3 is TGTGCCAGCAGTTACTCGTTCCCCGGAAGGGGATATTTT.